Listed below are T cell receptor beta chains from one sample, sequenced in a study of T cells in Graves' hyperthyroidism and ophthalmopathy. In TCRdb, the multiplex PCR reads were re-called with MiXCR into one record per CDR3 protein. The profile covers approximately 640,000 distinct CDR3 sequences, with 45% appearing a single time and less than 9% taken by the ten largest. Sequenced sample: peripheral blood or thyroid tissue (not recorded which). The receptors stem from an adult man with Graves' disease, either hyperthyroidism or ophthalmopathy (not recorded which). Each CDR3 is given with its conserved first and last residue. D genes are given only for firm matches. Clone size is shown for a subset of rows, as once, few, many or a class of expanded clone.

TRBV2,TRBJ2-2,few,NA,TGTGCCAGCAGTTACTCCGTCGCCGGGGAGCTGTTTTTT,CASSYSVAGELFF
TRBV6-5,TRBJ2-7,few,TRBD1,TGTGCCAGCAAAAGGGACAGGCACTACGAGCAGTACTTC,CASKRDRHYEQYF
TRBV25-1,TRBJ1-2,NA,TRBD1,TGTGCCAGCAGTGAAACAGGGGAGGGGGCAGATGGCTACACCTTC,CASSETGEGADGYTF
TRBV2,TRBJ1-1,NA,NA,TGTGCCAGTTACTCCGGCAGCATGAACACTGAAGCTTTCTTT,CASYSGSMNTEAFF
TRBV19,TRBJ1-2,NA,NA,TGTGCCAGTAGTGTACAGGGATTTCAGGGCTACACCTTC,CASSVQGFQGYTF
TRBV10-3,TRBJ1-2,NA,NA,TGTGCCAGCAGTTACTCGGGGGGCGTCGGCTATGGCTACACCTTC,CASSYSGGVGYGYTF
TRBV29-1,TRBJ2-7,many,NA,TGCAGCGTTGAAAGGCCAGGGAGCTCCTACGAGCAGTACTTC,CSVERPGSSYEQYF
TRBV7-9,TRBJ1-3,few,TRBD1,TGTGCCAGCAGGCTTGGAGGGGGCAGTGGAAACACCATATATTTT,CASRLGGGSGNTIYF
TRBV7-9,TRBJ2-5,many,NA,TGTGCCAGCAGCAAAGGGTGGGAGACCCAGTACTTC,CASSKGWETQYF
TRBV24-1,TRBJ1-2,many,NA,TGTGCCACCAGTGATCGGCGGTCAGATAACTATGGCTACACCTTC,CATSDRRSDNYGYTF
TRBV7-9,TRBJ1-1,NA,NA,TGTGCCAGCAGCCGTAACTCGTTAGCGGAAGCTTTCTTT,CASSRNSLAEAFF
TRBV20-1,TRBJ1-3,NA,NA,TGCAGTGCTCCGACCCCTAACTTATCTGGAAACACCATATATTTT,CSAPTPNLSGNTIYF